Given below is one TCR beta chain in context. Germline V gives CDR1 SNHLY, CDR2 FYNNEI. CDR3 length: 10 amino acids. V was trimmed by 6 bases and J by 9 bases, leaving 6 bases between them. Sequencing templates came from extracted RNA that was reverse transcribed into cDNA. This table comes from immunoSEQ multiplex PCR, and its TCRdb copy is limited to in-frame clones, with some not included. The sample includes under 150,000 clones, 53% of them seen just once. Treatment of the sample: oral pan-JAK inhibitor, 5-10 mg twice daily. This sample is part of a study of CD8+ T cells in alopecia areata. The rearrangement links TRBV2 to TRBJ2-1; D unresolved. This clonotype originated in a human donor with alopecia areata. This specimen consisted of CD4+ T cells sorted from blood, obtained at week 4, from a patient treated with tofacitinib. The CDR3 spells CASRVREQFF. CDR3 sequence (DNA): TGTGCCAGCAGGGTACGTGAGCAGTTCTTC.